This TCR beta chain emerged from a study of T-cell reconstitution after alpha-beta-depleted transplantation in children. Germline values: CDR1 MNHEY, CDR2 SVGEGT. CDR3 length: 14 residues. The ends were cut back, 5 bases at V and 4 bases at J, with 12 bases in the middle. Overall study findings and caveats: Several hundred expanded graft clones reportedly gave rise to the alpha-beta T cells present about two months after transplant. By one year post-transplant, T-cell counts and diversity largely arose from T cells that were newly produced.

In its sample, this clonotype was seen a few times. Its antigen is currently unknown. Molecular barcoding with unique molecular identifiers was used for the TCRbeta library. TCRdb re-called the PCR reads with MiXCR, one entry per CDR3 protein. The sample contains 450,000 to 550,000 distinct CDR3 sequences, approximately 10% of which appear only once. The rearrangement uses TRBV6-2 or TRBV6-3 and TRBJ2-1, with D perhaps matching TRBD1 or TRBD2 (5 bases each). Material: PBMCs, mostly from graft donor cells, obtained 180 days after TCRalphabeta/CD19-depleted stem cell transplant. The receptor was derived from a female patient between 2 and 15 years old who had a stem cell transplant for aplastic anemia, so the T cells may come from the graft donor. In nucleotides, the CDR3 is TGTGCCAGCAGTCCGGGACCAGTTTACAATGAGCAGTTCTTC. Its translation is CASSPGPVYNEQFF.